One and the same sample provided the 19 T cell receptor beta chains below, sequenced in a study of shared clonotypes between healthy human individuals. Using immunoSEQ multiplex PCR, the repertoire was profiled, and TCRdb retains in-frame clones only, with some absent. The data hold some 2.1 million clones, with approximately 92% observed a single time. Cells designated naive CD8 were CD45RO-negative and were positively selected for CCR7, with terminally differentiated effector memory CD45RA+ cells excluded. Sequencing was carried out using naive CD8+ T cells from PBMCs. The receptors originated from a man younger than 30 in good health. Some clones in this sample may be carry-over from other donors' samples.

For the CDR3, the DNA is TGTGCCAGCAGTGGAGTGGAGGGGGTGGCCAATCAGCCCCAGCATTTT. Translating it yields CASSGVEGVANQPQHF. The chain is built from TRBV2 and TRBJ1-5; D is perhaps TRBD1 (6 bases). Germline CDR1 and CDR2: SNHLY and FYNNEI. V was cut by 4 bases and J by 3 bases, with 16 bases left in between. CDR3 length: 16 amino acids.

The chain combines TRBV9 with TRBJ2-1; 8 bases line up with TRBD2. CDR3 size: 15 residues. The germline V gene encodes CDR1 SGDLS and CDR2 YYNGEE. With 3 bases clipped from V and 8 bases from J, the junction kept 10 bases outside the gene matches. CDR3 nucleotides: TGTGCCAGCAGCGAAGCCGGGACTAGGTCCCATGAGCAGTTCTTC. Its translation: CASSEAGTRSHEQFF.

CDR3 sequence: CASSILWTGSYNEQFF. CDR3 DNA: TGTGCCAGCAGTATTCTATGGACTGGCTCCTACAATGAGCAGTTCTTC. The chain employs TRBV27 and TRBJ2-1; D might be TRBD2 (5 bases). V gave up 5 bases and J gave up 0 bases, with 14 bases separating them. The CDR3 runs 16 residues. Germline CDR1 is MNHEY and CDR2 is SMNVEV (reference sequence).

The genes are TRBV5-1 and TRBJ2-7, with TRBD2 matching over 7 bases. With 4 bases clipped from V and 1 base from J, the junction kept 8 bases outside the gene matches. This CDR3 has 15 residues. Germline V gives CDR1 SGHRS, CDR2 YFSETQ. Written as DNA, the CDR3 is TGCGCCAGCAGCCATGCGGCTAGCGGATCCTACGAGCAGTACTTC. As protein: CASSHAASGSYEQYF.

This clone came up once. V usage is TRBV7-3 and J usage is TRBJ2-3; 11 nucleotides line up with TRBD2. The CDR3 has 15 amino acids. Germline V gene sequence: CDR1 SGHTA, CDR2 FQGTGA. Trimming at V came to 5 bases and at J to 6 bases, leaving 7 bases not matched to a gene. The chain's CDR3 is CASSRLAGGYDTQYF. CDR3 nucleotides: TGTGCCAGCAGCCGATTAGCGGGAGGGTATGATACGCAGTATTTT.

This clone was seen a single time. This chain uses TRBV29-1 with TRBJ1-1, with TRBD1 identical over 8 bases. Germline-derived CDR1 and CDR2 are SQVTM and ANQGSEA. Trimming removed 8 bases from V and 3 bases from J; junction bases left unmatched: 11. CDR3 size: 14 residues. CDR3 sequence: CSTYGQGGYTEAFF. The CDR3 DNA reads TGCAGCACCTACGGACAGGGCGGATACACTGAAGCTTTCTTT.

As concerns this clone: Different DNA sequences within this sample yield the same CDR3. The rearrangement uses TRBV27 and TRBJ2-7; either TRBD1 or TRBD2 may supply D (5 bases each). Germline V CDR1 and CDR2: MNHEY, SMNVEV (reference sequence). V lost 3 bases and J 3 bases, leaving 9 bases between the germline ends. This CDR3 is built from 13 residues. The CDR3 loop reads CASSFGTSYEQYF. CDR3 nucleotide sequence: TGTGCCAGCAGTTTTGGGACCAGCTACGAGCAGTACTTC.

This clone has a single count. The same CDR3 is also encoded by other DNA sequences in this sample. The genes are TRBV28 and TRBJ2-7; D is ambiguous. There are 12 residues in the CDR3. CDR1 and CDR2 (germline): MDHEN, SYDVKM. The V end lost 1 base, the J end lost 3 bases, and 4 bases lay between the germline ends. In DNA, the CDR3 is TGTGCCAGCAGTTTATCTTACTACGAGCAGTACTTC. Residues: CASSLSYYEQYF.

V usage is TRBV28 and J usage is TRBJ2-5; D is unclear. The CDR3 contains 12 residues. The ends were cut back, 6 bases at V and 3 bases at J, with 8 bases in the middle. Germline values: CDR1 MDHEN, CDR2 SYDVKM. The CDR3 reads CASSDRKETQYF. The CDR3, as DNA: TGTGCCAGCAGCGACCGAAAAGAGACCCAGTACTTC.

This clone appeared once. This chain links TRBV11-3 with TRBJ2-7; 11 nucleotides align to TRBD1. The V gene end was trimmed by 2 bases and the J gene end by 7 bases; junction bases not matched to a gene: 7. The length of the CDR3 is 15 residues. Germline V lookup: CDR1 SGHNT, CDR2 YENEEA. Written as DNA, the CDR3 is TGTGCCAGCAGCTTAAACCGGGACAGGGGGGTTGAGCAGTACTTC. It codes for CASSLNRDRGVEQYF.

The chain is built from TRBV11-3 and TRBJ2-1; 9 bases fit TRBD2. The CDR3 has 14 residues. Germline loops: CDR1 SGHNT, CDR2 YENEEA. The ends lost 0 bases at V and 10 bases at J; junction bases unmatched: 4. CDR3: CASSLESSGTEQFF. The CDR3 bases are TGTGCCAGCAGCTTAGAATCTAGCGGGACGGAGCAGTTCTTC.

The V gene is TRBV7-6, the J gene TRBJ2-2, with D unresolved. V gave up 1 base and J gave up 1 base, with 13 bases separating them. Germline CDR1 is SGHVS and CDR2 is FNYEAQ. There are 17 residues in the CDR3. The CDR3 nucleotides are TGTGCCAGCAGCTTAGGTACGAGTAGCATGAACACCGGGGAGCTGTTTTTT. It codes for CASSLGTSSMNTGELFF.

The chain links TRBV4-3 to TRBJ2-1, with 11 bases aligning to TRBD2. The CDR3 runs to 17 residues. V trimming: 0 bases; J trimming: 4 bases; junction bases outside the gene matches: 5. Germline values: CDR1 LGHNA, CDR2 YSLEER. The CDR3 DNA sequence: TGCGCCAGCAGCCAAGAATGGGGACTAGCGGAATACAATGAGCAGTTCTTC. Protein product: CASSQEWGLAEYNEQFF.

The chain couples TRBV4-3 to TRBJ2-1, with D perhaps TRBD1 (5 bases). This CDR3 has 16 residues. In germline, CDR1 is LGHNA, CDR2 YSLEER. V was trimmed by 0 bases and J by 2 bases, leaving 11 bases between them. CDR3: CASSQDRGTPYNEQFF. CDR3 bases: TGCGCCAGCAGCCAAGATAGGGGAACCCCCTACAATGAGCAGTTCTTC.

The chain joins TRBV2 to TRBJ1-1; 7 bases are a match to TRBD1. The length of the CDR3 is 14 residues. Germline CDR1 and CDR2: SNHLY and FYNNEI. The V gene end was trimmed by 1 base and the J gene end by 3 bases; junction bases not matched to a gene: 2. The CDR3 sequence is CASSEDGTDTEAFF. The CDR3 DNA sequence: TGTGCCAGCAGTGAAGATGGGACAGACACTGAAGCTTTCTTT.

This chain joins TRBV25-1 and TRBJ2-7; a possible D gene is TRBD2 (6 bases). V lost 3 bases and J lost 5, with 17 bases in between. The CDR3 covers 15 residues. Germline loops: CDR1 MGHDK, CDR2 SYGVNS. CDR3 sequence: CASSDHDTGEDEQYF. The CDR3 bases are TGTGCCAGCAGTGACCATGATACGGGGGAGGACGAGCAGTACTTC.

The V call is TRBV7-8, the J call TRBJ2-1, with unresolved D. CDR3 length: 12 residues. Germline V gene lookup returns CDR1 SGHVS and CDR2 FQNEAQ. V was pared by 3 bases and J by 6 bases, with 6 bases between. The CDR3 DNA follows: TGTGCCAGCAGCTTTTGGGTCAATGAGCAGTTCTTC. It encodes CASSFWVNEQFF.

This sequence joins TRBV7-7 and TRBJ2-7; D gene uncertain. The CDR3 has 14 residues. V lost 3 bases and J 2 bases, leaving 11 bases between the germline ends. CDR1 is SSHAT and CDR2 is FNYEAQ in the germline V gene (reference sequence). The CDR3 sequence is CASSFRAGAYEQYF. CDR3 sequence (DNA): TGTGCCAGCAGCTTTCGGGCTGGAGCCTACGAGCAGTACTTC.

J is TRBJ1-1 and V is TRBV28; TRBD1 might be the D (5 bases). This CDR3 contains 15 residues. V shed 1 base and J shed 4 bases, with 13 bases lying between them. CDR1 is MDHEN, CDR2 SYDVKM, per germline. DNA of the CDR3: TGTGCCAGCAGTTTATACGGGAGCAGGGCCACTGAAGCTTTCTTT. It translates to CASSLYGSRATEAFF.